The source of this TCR beta chain is a study of blood T cell repertoires in COVID-19 (dated by TCRdb to the early 2020s). In the study overall: The collaborator samples originated in the United States, Italy and Spain and spanned the acute and convalescent phases of COVID-19. The prospective study material was composed of cDNA or gDNA derived from T cells, B-cell-depleted T cells, or PBMCs. Deeply sampled blood TCRbeta repertoires from subjects exposed to, actively infected with, or recovered from COVID-19 were included in the dataset. A freely available public database, intended as a resource for researchers studying the immune response to SARS-CoV-2, is where the repertoires were released. The samples were drawn from the first 160 participants of the ongoing ImmuneRACE study and from some 1,300 subjects provided by 6 global collaborators. The sample metadata nearly always contained a de-identified subject ID, COVID-19 status, age in years and sex. Where available, HLA class I and class II types were taken from metadata supplied by the sample provider and were not determined by assay-based typing. The full study reports these points: The amount of clinical and demographic metadata varied by source and participant and was provided uncurated.

Collaborating institutions collected whole blood in K2EDTA tubes following their own protocols. For TCRbeta analysis, collaborators shipped samples in one of three forms: frozen whole blood, isolated PBMCs, or DNA extracted from either of those sample types. The immunoSEQ Assay, a bias-controlled multiplex PCR, was used to amplify TCRbeta CDR3 regions from genomic DNA. In the paper's pipeline: The number of nucleated cells in each sample was estimated from the amplification of reference gene primers within the assay. Sequence reads were collapsed and filtered to measure the absolute abundance of every unique TCRbeta CDR3 rearrangement. Productive Simpson clonality was computed per sample as the square root of Simpson's diversity index over productive rearrangements. TCRdb carries this immuneACCESS record with in-frame sequences only. Its versions omit some clonotypes, under half of them owing to an unresolved V gene in the studies checked, with the rest unexplained. D and trimming were read from the DNA, whereas the V and J calls and clone size are those reported in that table. This sample gives approximately 270,000 clones in total; 87% of them show up just once. Clones ranked in the top ten supply 3% to 3.5% of the sample.

As for this clone: The specificity of this receptor is unknown. No base quality information exists; no much larger clone differs at one position.

Including the terminal cysteine and phenylalanine, the CDR3 comprises 16 residues. Only CDR3 DNA is held: 48 bases, read in frame from base 1. For this chain, trimming is 5 bases at the V end and 8 bases at the J end, and the number of junction bases without a gene match is 15. The germline V gene (reference sequence) sets CDR1 to SEHNR and CDR2 to FQNEAQ. Sequenced sample: peripheral blood. The sequence links TRBV7-9 to TRBJ2-1, with 7 junctional bases fitting TRBD2. The receptor was derived from a man aged 18-30 years with active or convalescent COVID-19. For the CDR3, the sequence is CASSANGGGRFDEQFF. The DNA is as follows: TGTGCCAGCAGCGCAAATGGCGGGGGACGGTTTGATGAGCAGTTCTTC.